This is a list of T cell receptor beta chains from one sample in a study of TIL therapy for anti-PD-1-resistant metastatic lung cancer. The method was immunoSEQ multiplex PCR; TCRdb's version includes in-frame clones alone and lacks a portion of them. Of 55,000 or so clones listed, 70% to 90% are singletons. The sample here was blood, taken at baseline. The receptors originated from a person between 25 and 79 years old with non-small cell lung cancer. CDR3s include the opening cysteine and the closing phenylalanine or tryptophan. D genes are given only for firm matches. Expanded clones are given a class, and other clones once, few, many or no size at all.

NA	TRBV25-1	NA	TRBJ1-3	CASSQYLGNTIYF	TGTGCCAGCAGTCAGTACCTCGGAAACACCATATATTTT
TRBD2	TRBV4-3	NA	TRBJ2-2	CASSQEVLAGGANTGELFF	TGCGCCAGCAGCCAAGAGGTCCTAGCGGGGGGGGCGAACACCGGGGAGCTGTTTTTT
NA	TRBV6-6	NA	TRBJ1-4	CASSPPGAAKELFF	TGTGCCAGCAGTCCCCCGGGGGCAGCTAAAGAACTGTTTTTT
NA	TRBV28	NA	TRBJ1-6	CASGTGSSYNSPLHF	TGTGCCAGCGGTACAGGGAGCTCCTATAATTCACCCCTCCACTTT
NA	TRBV28	once	TRBJ1-5	CASSFDGVNQPQHF	TGTGCCAGCAGTTTCGACGGAGTCAATCAGCCCCAGCATTTT
TRBD2	TRBV6-6	NA	TRBJ2-1	CASRPAGTSGSNEQFF	TGTGCCAGCAGACCTGCCGGGACTAGCGGGAGCAATGAGCAGTTCTTC
TRBD1	TRBV30	once	TRBJ1-1	CAWRALIQGTNTEAFF	TGTGCCTGGAGGGCATTAATACAGGGGACGAACACTGAAGCTTTCTTT
TRBD2	TRBV6-5	few	TRBJ2-1	CASSLSGTRYYNEQFF	TGTGCCAGCAGTTTGTCCGGGACTAGATACTACAATGAGCAGTTCTTC
NA	TRBV4-2	NA	TRBJ2-1	CASSFAGAYNEQFF	TGTGCCAGCAGCTTCGCCGGGGCCTACAATGAGCAGTTCTTC
TRBD1	TRBV5-4	NA	TRBJ1-3	CASSLRTGTGIGNTIYF	TGTGCCAGCAGCCTGCGAACCGGGACAGGGATTGGAAACACCATATATTTT
TRBD2	TRBV4-2	NA	TRBJ2-1	CASSQAATSGGYNEQFF	TGTGCCAGCAGCCAGGCCGCAACTAGCGGGGGCTACAATGAGCAGTTCTTC
NA	TRBV7-2	NA	TRBJ1-1	CASSSPTGTAGGVAFF	TGTGCCAGCAGCTCTCCAACCGGGACCGCCGGAGGAGTAGCTTTCTTT
NA	TRBV7-9	few	TRBJ1-2	CASSLVEEGYGYTF	TGTGCCAGCAGCTTAGTTGAGGAGGGCTATGGCTACACCTTC
TRBD1	TRBV6-6	NA	TRBJ1-5	CASRPDRGLNQPQHF	TGTGCCAGCAGACCGGACAGGGGGTTAAATCAGCCCCAGCATTTT
TRBD2	TRBV10-3	NA	TRBJ2-7	CAISESLAGGLSEQYF	TGTGCCATCAGTGAGTCTCTAGCGGGGGGCCTAAGCGAGCAGTACTTC
NA	TRBV30	NA	TRBJ1-2	CAWGGDIYGYTF	TGTGCCTGGGGGGGGGACATCTATGGCTACACCTTC
NA	TRBV21-1	NA	TRBJ1-3	CASRRGTGESWGHGNTIYF	NA
TRBD1	TRBV29-1	NA	TRBJ1-1	CSVEGGMGDRGIRTEAFF	TGCAGCGTTGAAGGGGGGATGGGAGACAGGGGAATCAGGACCGAAGCTTTCTTT
NA	TRBV19	NA	TRBJ1-3	CASTKGGSGNTIYF	TGTGCCAGTACGAAGGGCGGCTCTGGAAACACCATATATTTT
NA	TRBV15	NA	TRBJ1-1	CATSRDLGRNTEAFF	TGTGCCACCAGCAGAGATTTAGGGCGGAACACTGAAGCTTTCTTT
NA	TRBV20-1	NA	TRBJ1-1	CKGNTEAFF	TGCAAGGGGAACACTGAAGCTTTCTTT
NA	TRBV7-3	NA	TRBJ2-1	CASSPPMGNLVVF	TGTGCCAGCAGCCCCCCGATGGGAAACCTCGTGGTCTTC
NA	TRBV12-3/TRBV12-4	NA	TRBJ2-1	CASSFMANEQFF	TGTGCCAGCAGTTTTATGGCGAATGAGCAGTTCTTC
NA	TRBV28	NA	TRBJ1-2	CASSYNSGAGYTF	TGTGCCAGCAGCTATAATTCGGGGGCGGGCTACACCTTC
NA	TRBV7-3	NA	TRBJ1-1	CASSMLGGTEAFF	TGTGCCAGCAGCATGCTTGGGGGCACTGAAGCTTTCTTT
TRBD2	TRBV12-3/TRBV12-4	NA	TRBJ2-1	CASSFSGNEQFF	TGTGCCAGCAGTTTTAGCGGGAATGAGCAGTTCTTC
NA	TRBV2	NA	TRBJ1-6	CASSGNLSPLHF	TGTGCCAGCAGTGGAAACTTATCACCCCTCCACTTT
NA	TRBV7-6	few	TRBJ1-5	CASSLSSGANQPQHF	TGTGCCAGCAGCTTGTCGAGTGGGGCCAATCAGCCCCAGCATTTT
NA	TRBV7-9	NA	TRBJ1-4	CASSPRREKATNEKLFF	TGTGCCAGCAGCCCCAGGAGGGAAAAAGCAACTAATGAAAAACTGTTTTTT
NA	TRBV7-9	NA	TRBJ1-1	CASSLAGENTEAFF	TGTGCCAGCAGCTTAGCTGGGGAGAACACTGAAGCTTTCTTT
NA	TRBV3-1/TRBV3-2	NA	TRBJ2-1	CASSHGTYLVGEQFF	TGTGCCAGCAGCCACGGGACCTACTTGGTCGGAGAGCAGTTCTTC
NA	TRBV6-5	once	TRBJ1-5	CASGGGISNQPQHF	TGTGCCAGCGGGGGGGGAATTAGCAATCAGCCCCAGCATTTT
TRBD2	TRBV7-2	NA	TRBJ2-4	CASSLWTSGGNIQYF	TGTGCCAGCAGCCTCTGGACTAGCGGGGGAAACATTCAGTACTTC
TRBD1	TRBV7-2	NA	TRBJ2-1	CASSLTGAVVFEQFF	TGTGCCAGCAGCTTAACAGGGGCAGTGGTTTTTGAGCAGTTCTTC
NA	TRBV27	NA	TRBJ1-1	CASSLFRGTEAFF	TGTGCCAGCAGTTTATTCCGGGGTACTGAAGCTTTCTTT
TRBD1	TRBV5-6	NA	TRBJ1-6	CASSSGTANSPLHF	TGTGCCAGCAGCTCCGGGACAGCTAATTCACCCCTCCACTTT
TRBD1	TRBV7-2	NA	TRBJ2-5	CASSLGQQETQYF	TGTGCCAGCAGCTTGGGACAGCAAGAGACCCAGTACTTC
NA	TRBV11-2	NA	TRBJ1-2	CASSLQGEDGYTF	TGTGCCAGCAGCTTACAAGGGGAGGATGGCTACACCTTC
TRBD1	TRBV2	NA	TRBJ1-2	CASSEFITGAVYGYTF	TGTGCCAGCAGTGAATTTATTACAGGGGCTGTCTATGGCTACACCTTC
NA	TRBV7-9	NA	TRBJ2-5	CASSLSGDARQETQYF	TGTGCCAGCAGCTTATCCGGAGATGCGCGGCAAGAGACCCAGTACTTC
TRBD1	TRBV30	NA	TRBJ1-1	CAWGQVNTEAFF	TGTGCCTGGGGACAGGTGAACACTGAAGCTTTCTTT
NA	TRBV5-4	NA	TRBJ2-1	CASSRSGNEQFF	TGTGCCAGCAGCCGTAGCGGCAATGAGCAGTTCTTC
NA	TRBV5-1	NA	TRBJ2-4	CASSLEAEAAKNIQYF	TGCGCCAGCAGCTTGGAGGCAGAAGCGGCCAAAAACATTCAGTACTTC
NA	TRBV5-1	NA	TRBJ2-7	CASSLVSGVGEQYF	TGCGCCAGCAGCTTGGTTTCGGGAGTGGGCGAGCAGTACTTC
NA	TRBV28	NA	TRBJ1-1	CASSFLATEAFF	TGTGCCAGCAGTTTTCTGGCCACTGAAGCTTTCTTT
NA	TRBV3-1/TRBV3-2	NA	TRBJ2-1	CASGLRGASYNEQFF	TGTGCCAGCGGTCTGAGGGGGGCGTCCTACAATGAGCAGTTCTTC
TRBD2	TRBV27	NA	TRBJ2-7	CASSPQRERNEQYF	TGTGCCAGCAGTCCCCAGCGGGAGCGTAACGAGCAGTACTTC
NA	TRBV4-1	few	TRBJ2-3	CASSQAGLGGADTQYF	TGCGCCAGCAGCCAAGCTGGACTAGGGGGAGCGGATACGCAGTATTTT